The clone carrying this T cell receptor (beta chain) was detected many times. The V gene lost 2 bases and the J gene lost 3 bases, with 11 bases spanning the gap. CDR3 size: 14 residues. Germline CDR1 and CDR2: GTSNPN and SVGIG (reference sequence). This sample is drawn from a study of tumor-infiltrating lymphocytes in oesophageal squamous cell carcinoma. Via MiXCR, TCRdb re-called the PCR reads, giving one row per CDR3 protein. The sample contains 15,000 to 20,000 distinct CDR3 sequences, over 40% of which appear only once. The rearrangement uses TRBV30 and TRBJ2-1; no reliable D call. Source material: normal esophageal tissue next to the tumor. The origin of this receptor is a female donor with esophageal squamous cell carcinoma. The CDR3 bases are TGTGCCTGGAGTCTTAGTAGCCGCTACAATGAGCAGTTCTTC. As protein: CAWSLSSRYNEQFF.